These 8 T cell receptor beta chains share one sample of origin, sequenced in a study of blood T cell repertoires in COVID-19. Clones were read by immunoSEQ multiplex PCR, and TCRdb kept only the in-frame ones, dropping some. Of about 220,000 clones detected, 70% to 90% appear once; the ten largest clones hold over 2.5%. Sequenced sample: peripheral blood. All receptors derive from a man in his fifties or sixties who had recovered from COVID-19.

V usage is TRBV6-4 and J usage is TRBJ2-1; 8 nucleotides line up with TRBD2. The V segment lost 0 bases and the J segment 4 bases; nucleotides outside the gene matches: 2. Germline assignment: CDR1 MRHNA and CDR2 SNTAGT. This CDR3 is built from 15 residues. This CDR3 reads CASSDSSGSYNEQFF. The CDR3, as DNA: TGTGCCAGCAGTGACTCGAGCGGGAGTTACAATGAGCAGTTCTTC.

This chain links TRBV10-1 with TRBJ2-5; 10 positions agree with TRBD2. CDR3 length: 14 amino acids. Germline V CDR1 and CDR2: WNHNN, SYGVQD (reference sequence). V lost 4 bases, J lost 5 bases, and 4 bases stayed unmatched. The CDR3: CASSGSGRRETQYF. As DNA, the CDR3 is TGCGCCAGCAGTGGTAGCGGGAGGCGGGAGACCCAGTACTTC.

The chain uses TRBV11-3 and TRBJ2-7; the match to TRBD1 covers 10 bases. Looked up from germline, CDR1 is SGHNT and CDR2 is YENEEA. V gave up 5 bases and J gave up 1 base; unmatched junction bases: 2. The CDR3 is 14 amino acids. CDR3 bases: TGTGCCAGCAGCCGGGGACAGGGGTCCTACGAGCAGTACTTC. Protein: CASSRGQGSYEQYF.

The chain is built from TRBV14 and TRBJ2-4; weak D call: TRBD2 (5 bases). The ends were cut back, 0 bases at V and 11 bases at J, with 11 bases in the middle. The CDR3 runs 13 residues. Germline assignment: CDR1 SGHDN and CDR2 FVKESK. The CDR3 DNA is TGTGCCAGCAGCCAAGATCACGCCGGGGTTCAGTACTTC. It translates to CASSQDHAGVQYF.

In its sample, this clone was seen a few times. The chain links TRBV10-1 to TRBJ2-2, with D possibly TRBD1 on 5 matching bases. This CDR3 is 13 amino acids long. Germline-derived CDR1 and CDR2 are WNHNN and SYGVQD (reference sequence). Trimming cost V 6 bases and J 5 bases, with 10 bases left between them. The DNA for the CDR3 is TGCGCCAGCAGATTCGACAGTACCGGGGAGCTGTTTTTT. Its protein product is CASRFDSTGELFF.

The chain combines TRBV7-8 with TRBJ2-3, with D perhaps TRBD2 (7 bases). V dropped 5 bases and J dropped 5 bases, with 20 bases sitting between them. CDR3 size: 16 residues. Germline V gene data show CDR1 as SGHVS and CDR2 as FQNEAQ. The CDR3 loop reads CASSPTAGGAGDTQYF. The CDR3 DNA reads TGTGCCAGCAGCCCCACGGCTGGGGGGGCGGGAGATACGCAGTATTTT.

This clone was counted between two and nine times. The J gene is TRBJ1-6, the V gene TRBV28, with 11 bases that match TRBD1. This CDR3 contains 17 residues. The germline CDR1 and CDR2 sequences are MDHEN and SYDVKM. V lost 2 bases and J lost 7; bases outside the gene matches: 7. The CDR3 sequence is CASSLPRTGGRNSPLHF. The CDR3 DNA sequence: TGTGCCAGCAGTTTACCTAGGACAGGGGGCAGAAATTCACCCCTCCACTTT. Supplemented by reference TRBV28 and TRBJ1-6, the full variable domain reads DVKVTQSSRYLVKRTGEKVFLECVQDMDHENMFWYRQDPGLGLRLIYFSYDVKMKEKGDIPEGYSVSREKKERFSLILESASTNQTSMYLCASSLPRTGGRNSPLHFGNGTRLTVT.

The chain combines TRBV10-1 with TRBJ1-4; D gene uncertain. With 0 bases removed from V and 7 bases from J, the gap between germline ends came to 12 bases. CDR1 is WNHNN and CDR2 is SYGVQD in the germline V gene (reference sequence). The CDR3 sequence is 15 residues long. CDR3 DNA sequence: TGCGCCAGCAGTGAGTCGAGTCGAGGCGCTGAAAAACTGTTTTTT. Its protein is CASSESSRGAEKLFF.